This TCR beta chain was identified in a study of PD-1 blockade in classical Hodgkin lymphoma. Each of the patients experienced relapse following autologous stem cell transplantation, and their brentuximab vedotin exposure differed. TCRdb keeps only in-frame clones here, not all; method: immunoSEQ multiplex PCR. The sample lists 95,000 to 100,000 clones, 75% to 90% seen once, with about 7.1% in the top ten. V was clipped by 6 bases and J by 9 bases; unmatched bases: 10. The germline V gene encodes CDR1 SGHVS and CDR2 FNYEAQ. The CDR3 spans 14 residues. This sequence joins TRBV7-6 and TRBJ2-1; 8 nucleotides align to TRBD1. This TCR derives from a human donor with classical Hodgkin lymphoma. The sample was peripheral blood mononuclear cells (PBMCs), taken before the second cycle of nivolumab. The CDR3 sequence: CASRRQGIWGEQFF. The CDR3 coding sequence is TGTGCCAGCAGGAGACAGGGGATATGGGGTGAGCAGTTCTTC.